The 28 T cell receptor beta chains below were found in one sample sequenced in a study of blood T cell repertoires in COVID-19. Clones were sequenced by immunoSEQ multiplex PCR, and TCRdb holds only the in-frame ones, with some missing. The table records 63,000 or so clones, under 90% of them present only once. The sample consisted of peripheral blood. These receptors originate from a man between 60 and 75 years old with acute or convalescent COVID-19.

The chain couples TRBV7-2 to TRBJ2-3; 14 bases fit TRBD2. The germline V gene encodes CDR1 SGHTA and CDR2 FQGNSA. This CDR3 comprises 13 residues. Trimming at V came to 5 bases and at J to 13 bases, leaving 5 bases not matched to a gene. CDR3 coding DNA: TGTGCCAGCAGCCAGTGGACTAGCGGGGGGAAGTATTTT. It is translated as CASSQWTSGGKYF.

The V gene is TRBV2, the J gene TRBJ1-5, with 11 bases lining up with TRBD1. Per germline, CDR1 SNHLY and CDR2 FYNNEI. The CDR3 is 15 residues long. After removal of 4 bases from V and 5 bases from J, the junction contained 4 bases not matched to a gene. The CDR3 loop reads CASSAGDRGDQPQHF. In DNA, the CDR3 is TGTGCCAGCAGTGCAGGGGACAGGGGGGATCAGCCCCAGCATTTT.

CDR3: CASSQNDRGYNEQFF. The CDR3 DNA reads as TGTGCCAGCAGCCAAAACGACAGGGGCTACAATGAGCAGTTCTTC. The chain combines TRBV14 with TRBJ2-1, with 8 bases matching TRBD1. The J segment lost 3 bases and the V segment lost 2 bases, leaving 3 bases of the junction unmatched. Germline V gene sequence: CDR1 SGHDN, CDR2 FVKESK. CDR3 length: 15 amino acids. Based on the CDR3 plus reference TRBV14 and TRBJ2-1, the full variable domain is EAGVTQFPSHSVIEKGQTVTLRCDPISGHDNLYWYRRVMGKEIKFLLHFVKESKQDESGMPNNRFLAERTGGTYSTLKVQPAELEDSGVYFCASSQNDRGYNEQFFGPGTRLTVL.

The CDR3 spells CASSLITGTGEGLRQYF. The CDR3 region has the DNA TGTGCCAGCAGTTTAATTACGGGGACTGGAGAAGGGTTGCGGCAGTACTTC. This chain connects TRBV27 to TRBJ2-7; TRBD2 might be the D (6 bases). Trimming took off 2 bases at V and 9 bases at J, with 26 bases between the two ends. The CDR3 is 17 amino acids. Germline loops: CDR1 MNHEY, CDR2 SMNVEV (reference sequence).

CDR3 region: CASSQPQGARGAGDTQYF. CDR3 in DNA: TGTGCCAGCAGCCAACCCCAGGGGGCGCGGGGCGCAGGGGATACGCAGTATTTT. V usage is TRBV3-1 (or the pseudogene TRBV3-2) and J usage is TRBJ2-3; 8 bases map to TRBD1. The CDR3 runs 18 residues. Germline V lookup: CDR1 LGHDT, CDR2 YNNKEL (reference sequence). The V and J ends lost 2 bases and 6 bases, in that order; junction bases with no gene match: 16.

This clone was counted a single time. This chain joins TRBV30 and TRBJ2-7; 7 bases line up with TRBD1. V gave up 3 bases and J gave up 0 bases; unmatched junction bases: 8. The V gene's germline CDR1 is GTSNPN and CDR2 SVGIG (reference sequence). This CDR3 has 15 residues. CDR3 amino acids: CAWRMDRLSSYEQYF. CDR3 bases: TGTGCCTGGAGAATGGACAGGCTGAGCTCCTACGAGCAGTACTTC.

The chain has TRBV11-2 and TRBJ1-2, with 7 bases that match TRBD1. Losses at the gene ends were 5 bases for V and 4 bases for J; bases not matched to a gene: 4. Germline CDR1 reads SGHAT; CDR2 reads FQNNGV. The length of the CDR3 is 13 residues. CDR3 amino acids: CASSDRDIYGYTF. Written as DNA, the CDR3 is TGTGCCAGCAGCGACAGGGACATCTATGGCTACACCTTC.

The rearrangement joins TRBV5-1 to TRBJ1-3; 7 nucleotides match TRBD1. The CDR3 extends over 14 amino acids. Germline-derived CDR1 and CDR2 are SGHRS and YFSETQ. V lost 4 bases and J lost 0; bases outside the gene matches: 1. The chain's CDR3 is CASSQGGSGNTIYF. CDR3 DNA sequence: TGCGCCAGCAGCCAGGGGGGCTCTGGAAACACCATATATTTT.

This clone was seen just once. This chain connects TRBV19 to TRBJ1-6, with 8 bases that match TRBD1. Germline CDR1 LNHDA, CDR2 SQIVND (reference sequence). V shed 8 bases and J 9 bases; nucleotides not matched to a gene: 9. This CDR3 spans 14 amino acids. The CDR3 loop reads CASGQGGSGSPLHF. The DNA for the CDR3 is TGTGCCAGTGGACAGGGCGGGTCAGGTTCACCCCTCCACTTT.

The V gene is TRBV3-1 (or the pseudogene TRBV3-2), the J gene TRBJ1-6; maybe TRBD1 (6 bases). Trimming took off 1 base at V and 9 bases at J, with 13 bases between the two ends. Germline V gene sequence: CDR1 LGHDT, CDR2 YNNKEL (reference sequence). CDR3 size: 15 residues. The CDR3 DNA reads as TGTGCCAGCAGCCAAGGGGCAGGGGATGCTTCACCCCTCCACTTT. It translates to CASSQGAGDASPLHF.

The rearrangement uses TRBV25-1 and TRBJ2-7; 7 bases are shared with TRBD1. CDR3 length equals 14 residues. Germline trimming cut 3 bases from V and 5 bases from J; bases unmatched to any gene: 7. The germline gives CDR1 MGHDK, CDR2 SYGVNS. CDR3 nucleotides: TGTGCCAGCAGTGACCACAGGGGTTTCCACGAGCAGTACTTC. As protein: CASSDHRGFHEQYF.

The chain recombines TRBV5-1 with TRBJ2-5; 8 positions agree with TRBD1. Looked up from germline, CDR1 is SGHRS and CDR2 is YFSETQ. The CDR3 length is 15 residues. The junction had 8 bases not matched to a gene; V was cut back by 2 bases and J by 5 bases. CDR3 protein: CASSFPLTGGETQYF. The CDR3 DNA is TGCGCCAGCAGCTTCCCTCTTACAGGGGGTGAGACCCAGTACTTC.

J is TRBJ2-7 and V is TRBV27, with TRBD1 as a possible D gene (7 bases). V lost 3 bases and J lost 2, with 14 bases in between. Germline loops: CDR1 MNHEY, CDR2 SMNVEV (reference sequence). The CDR3 sequence is 15 residues long. The CDR3 region is CASSFAGQITYEQYF. In nucleotides, the CDR3 is TGTGCCAGCAGTTTTGCGGGACAGATTACCTACGAGCAGTACTTC.

The rearrangement links TRBV5-4 to TRBJ2-5; TRBD2 matches at 7 bases. Germline V gene lookup returns CDR1 SGHNT and CDR2 YYREEE (reference sequence). V was clipped by 4 bases and J by 2 bases; unmatched bases: 8. This CDR3 contains 15 residues. CDR3 amino acids: CASSPRGGGQETQYF. CDR3 nucleotides: TGTGCCAGCAGCCCCCGTGGGGGGGGGCAAGAGACCCAGTACTTC.

This clone was counted once. CDR3 DNA: TGCGCCAGCAGCTTCGACAGATTGAACACCGGGGAGCTGTTTTTT. Amino acids: CASSFDRLNTGELFF. The J gene is TRBJ2-2, the V gene TRBV5-1; TRBD1 is a possible D gene (5 bases). The V and J ends lost 2 bases and 1 base respectively, with 9 bases between them. Germline lookup yields CDR1 SGHRS and CDR2 YFSETQ. The CDR3 has 15 residues.

The V gene is TRBV6-1, the J gene TRBJ1-2, with D unresolved. This CDR3 comprises 12 residues. Trimming shortened V by 2 bases and J by 7 bases, and 8 bases separated the two germline ends. The germline V gene encodes CDR1 MNHNS and CDR2 SASEGT. The CDR3 spells CASSEPLRGYTF. DNA for the CDR3: TGTGCCAGCAGTGAACCCCTACGTGGCTACACCTTC.

The J gene is TRBJ1-2, the V gene TRBV27; 8 bases are a match to TRBD1. Unmatched junction bases numbered 12, after V lost 5 bases and J lost 10 bases. The CDR3 extends over 14 amino acids. CDR1 MNHEY and CDR2 SMNVEV come from the germline V gene (reference sequence). The CDR3 sequence: CASSPLGQGRDYTF. Here the CDR3 DNA reads TGTGCCAGCAGTCCCCTCGGACAGGGACGGGACTACACCTTC.

DNA of the CDR3: TGTGCCAGCAGTTTAATTTCCGGGACAGGGGCCTACAATGAGCAGTTCTTC. This gives the protein CASSLISGTGAYNEQFF. This chain uses TRBV27 with TRBJ2-1; TRBD1 aligns across 10 bases. V lost 2 bases, J lost 2 bases, and 6 bases stayed unmatched. Germline V gives CDR1 MNHEY, CDR2 SMNVEV (reference sequence). This CDR3 is 17 amino acids long.

The chain is built from TRBV30 and TRBJ2-7; weak D call: TRBD2 (5 bases). This CDR3 has 13 residues. Trimming removed 3 bases at V and 0 bases at J, with 9 bases between. Germline V gives CDR1 GTSNPN, CDR2 SVGIG (reference sequence). The CDR3: CAWSEGSSYEQYF. CDR3 in DNA: TGTGCCTGGAGCGAGGGCAGCTCCTACGAGCAGTACTTC.

The chain is built from TRBV12-3 or TRBV12-4 and TRBJ1-1; D ambiguous. V shed 3 bases and J shed 5 bases, with 10 bases lying between them. This CDR3 comprises 13 residues. As DNA, the CDR3 is TGTGCCAGCAGTTTCCCCCCCCGGACTGAAGCTTTCTTT. As protein: CASSFPPRTEAFF.

The V gene is TRBV5-6, the J gene TRBJ2-5; the D gene is possibly TRBD1 (6 bases). CDR3 length: 14 residues. V lost 2 bases and J lost 4, with 12 bases in between. CDR1 and CDR2 from the germline V gene are SGHDT and YYEEEE. CDR3 in DNA: TGTGCCAGCAGCTTTTACAGGGCTGGAGAGACCCAGTACTTC. Residues: CASSFYRAGETQYF.

The chain has TRBV2 and TRBJ1-2, with 7 bases aligning to TRBD1. Germline V gene data show CDR1 as SNHLY and CDR2 as FYNNEI. V shed 5 bases and J 4 bases; nucleotides not matched to a gene: 7. The CDR3 totals 14 residues. In nucleotides, the CDR3 is TGTGCCAGCAGTACCGGGAACAGGGGCTATGGCTACACCTTC. Residues: CASSTGNRGYGYTF.

This clone was recorded once. The gene calls are TRBV5-4 and TRBJ1-6; 11 bases map to TRBD1. Germline V lookup: CDR1 SGHNT, CDR2 YYREEE (reference sequence). J lost 7 bases, V lost 0 bases, and 0 bases had no gene match. This CDR3 comprises 15 residues. CDR3: CASSLGDRGNSPLHF. The CDR3 coding sequence is TGTGCCAGCAGCTTGGGGGACAGGGGGAATTCACCCCTCCACTTT.

The rearrangement links TRBV2 to TRBJ1-5; D may be TRBD1 (5 bases). Germline V CDR1 and CDR2: SNHLY, FYNNEI. The CDR3 runs 15 residues. Trimming took off 6 bases at V and 0 bases at J, with 12 bases between the two ends. Here the CDR3 reads CASSLRVHSNQPQHF. The CDR3 coding sequence is TGTGCCAGCAGCCTCAGGGTTCATAGCAATCAGCCCCAGCATTTT.

The chain links TRBV7-2 to TRBJ2-5; 8 bases are shared with TRBD1. The V segment lost 4 bases and the J segment 7 bases; nucleotides outside the gene matches: 5. Germline assignment: CDR1 SGHTA and CDR2 FQGNSA. This CDR3 is built from 13 residues. CDR3 in amino acids: CASSSDRGRTQYF. In DNA form, the CDR3 reads TGTGCCAGCAGCTCAGACAGGGGCCGGACCCAGTACTTC.

This clone appeared a single time. The J gene is TRBJ1-1, the V gene TRBV5-1; D remains unclear. V lost 0 bases, J lost 3 bases, and 12 bases lay in between. CDR3 size: 15 residues. The germline gives CDR1 SGHRS, CDR2 YFSETQ. The CDR3: CASSLEAGLYTEAFF. The CDR3 bases are TGCGCCAGCAGCTTGGAGGCAGGCCTCTACACTGAAGCTTTCTTT.

The chain employs TRBV7-9 and TRBJ2-2; D unresolved. The CDR3 extends over 14 amino acids. V dropped 3 bases and J dropped 5 bases, with 10 bases sitting between them. Germline CDR1 is SEHNR and CDR2 is FQNEAQ (reference sequence). DNA for the CDR3: TGTGCCAGCAGCTTCCTGACTGGGACCGGGGAGCTGTTTTTT. It specifies CASSFLTGTGELFF.

J is TRBJ2-3 and V is TRBV7-3; D is possibly TRBD1 (5 bases). V lost 5 bases, J lost 5 bases, and 17 bases lay in between. The CDR3 contains 15 residues. CDR1 SGHTA and CDR2 FQGTGA come from the germline V gene. CDR3 in amino acids: CASSPFQGRIDTQYF. The CDR3 DNA reads as TGTGCCAGCAGCCCTTTTCAGGGCAGGATAGATACGCAGTATTTT.